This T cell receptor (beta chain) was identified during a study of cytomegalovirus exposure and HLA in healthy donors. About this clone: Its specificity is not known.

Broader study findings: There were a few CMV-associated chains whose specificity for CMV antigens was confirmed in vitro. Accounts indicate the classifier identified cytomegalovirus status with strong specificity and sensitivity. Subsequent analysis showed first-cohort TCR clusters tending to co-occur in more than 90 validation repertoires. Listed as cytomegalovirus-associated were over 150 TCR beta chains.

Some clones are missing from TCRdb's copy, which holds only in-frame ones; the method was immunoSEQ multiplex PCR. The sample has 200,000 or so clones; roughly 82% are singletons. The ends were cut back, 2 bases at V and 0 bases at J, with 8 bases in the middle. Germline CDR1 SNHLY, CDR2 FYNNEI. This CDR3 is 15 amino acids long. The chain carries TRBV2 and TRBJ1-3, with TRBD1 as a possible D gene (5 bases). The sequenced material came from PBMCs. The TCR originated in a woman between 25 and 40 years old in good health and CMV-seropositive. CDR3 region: CASSEQGYSGNTIYF. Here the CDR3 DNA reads TGTGCCAGCAGTGAACAGGGCTACTCTGGAAACACCATATATTTT. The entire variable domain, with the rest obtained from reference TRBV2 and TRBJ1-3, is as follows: EPEVTQTPSHQVTQMGQEVILRCVPISNHLYFYWYRQILGQKVEFLVSFYNNEISEKSEIFDDQFSVERPDGSNFTLKIRSTKLEDSAMYFCASSEQGYSGNTIYFGEGSWLTVV.